The rows below give T cell receptor beta chains drawn from one sample of a study of T-cell memory formation after mild COVID-19. TCRdb ran MiXCR on the 5' RACE reads and lists one entry per CDR3 protein. The profile shows 250,000 or so distinct CDR3 sequences, approximately 18% of them singletons. Sequences were obtained from PBMCs or a T cell subset sorted from them (not recorded which). Every receptor here comes from a man aged 18 to 35 who had mild COVID-19 (a few samples of this study predate the infection). Cell type and time point are not known. CDR3s leave out the opening cysteine and the closing phenylalanine or tryptophan. Fields, in order: J gene, V gene, CDR3 protein.

j_call: TRBJ2-5
v_call: TRBV4-1
cdr3_aa: ASSPYVGRVIETQY

j_call: TRBJ2-3
v_call: TRBV5-1
cdr3_aa: ASHRETDTDTQY

j_call: TRBJ2-7
v_call: TRBV20-1
cdr3_aa: SARDGGLSPYEQY

j_call: TRBJ2-1
v_call: TRBV15
cdr3_aa: ATSARRENEQF

j_call: TRBJ1-6
v_call: TRBV6-5
cdr3_aa: ASSSGQGHNSPLH

j_call: TRBJ2-5
v_call: TRBV28
cdr3_aa: ASSFGQLSQETQY

j_call: TRBJ2-3
v_call: TRBV7-3
cdr3_aa: ASSVVGAADTQY

j_call: TRBJ2-1
v_call: TRBV12-3/TRBV12-4
cdr3_aa: ASSHPESSYNEQF

j_call: TRBJ1-1
v_call: TRBV6-2/TRBV6-3
cdr3_aa: ASSYPLDTEAF

j_call: TRBJ2-3
v_call: TRBV5-6
cdr3_aa: ASSSGLAGYTDTQY